Reported below is one T cell receptor (beta chain). Antigen specificity is unknown. The germline V gene encodes CDR1 SGHAT and CDR2 FQNNGV. The CDR3 sequence is 18 residues long. After removal of 0 bases from V and 3 bases from J, the junction contained 9 bases not matched to a gene. The table came from immunoSEQ multiplex PCR; TCRdb's copy has only in-frame clones and leaves some out. Of 9,500 to 15,000 clones in the sample, about 79% are singletons; the top ten hold 4.5%. The data originate from a study of tumor-infiltrating lymphocytes in localized non-small cell lung cancer. As for the study in general: Each patient gave resected tumor and non-adjacent uninvolved lung tissue. Findings and limits, study-wide: Not all patients were TCR sequenced, owing to tissue quantity. Recurrence-free survival showed no association with tumor T-cell fraction.

The receptor's source is a human donor with non-small cell lung cancer. The source material was lung tumor tissue. The chain combines TRBV11-2 with TRBJ2-7; 12 bases align to TRBD2. The CDR3 coding sequence is TGTGCCAGCAGCTTAGAGGCGCTAGCGGGAGGGCCTGGCTACGAGCAGTACTTC. Translating gives CASSLEALAGGPGYEQYF.